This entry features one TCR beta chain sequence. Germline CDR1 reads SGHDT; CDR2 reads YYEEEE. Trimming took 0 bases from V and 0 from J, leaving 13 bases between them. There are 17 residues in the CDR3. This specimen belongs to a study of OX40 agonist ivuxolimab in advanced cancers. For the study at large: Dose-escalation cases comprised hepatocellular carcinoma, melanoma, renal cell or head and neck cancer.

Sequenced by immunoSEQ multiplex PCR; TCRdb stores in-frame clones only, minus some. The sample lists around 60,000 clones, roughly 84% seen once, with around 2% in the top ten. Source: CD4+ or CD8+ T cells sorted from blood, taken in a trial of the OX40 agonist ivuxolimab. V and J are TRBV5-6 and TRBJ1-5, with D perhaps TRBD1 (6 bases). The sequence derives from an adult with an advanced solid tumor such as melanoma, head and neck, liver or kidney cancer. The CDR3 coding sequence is TGTGCCAGCAGCTTGGGATCGGGGGCCTATAGCAATCAGCCCCAGCATTTT. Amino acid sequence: CASSLGSGAYSNQPQHF.